The clone carrying this T cell receptor beta chain occurred a few times. The data were taken from a study of shared clonotypes between healthy human individuals. Overall study context: Donor composition was a couple of women and three men, aged 18 to 49.

Once extracted for a subset, genomic DNA was divided evenly among several immunoSEQ plates. Loaded into unsorted PBMC replicate PCRs was about 0.3 ug DNA, approximately 30,000 T cell genomes. Under the authors' procedure: ImmunoSEQ yielded junction-only sequences lacking quality scores, so filtering differed. Measured with immunoSEQ multiplex PCR; TCRdb has only the in-frame clones, and not every one. The D gene and trimming were derived from the DNA, and the V and J assignments and clone size from that table. The data contain hundreds of thousands of clones, about 76% of them seen just once; the ten biggest clones take up roughly 13%. Sequences were obtained from PBMCs. This receptor was identified in a woman between 40 and 50 years old in good health. Some clones in this sample may be carry-over from other donors' samples.

The CDR3 region has the DNA TGCAGCGGGAACGATGGCACAGATACGCAGTATTTT. It encodes CSGNDGTDTQYF. V usage is TRBV29-1 and J usage is TRBJ2-3; D gene ambiguous. The CDR3 loop spans 12 amino acids. CDR1 is SQVTM, CDR2 ANQGSEA, per germline. Trimming removed 7 bases from V and 1 base from J, with 9 bases in between.